The entry below describes one T cell receptor beta chain. Documented time point: peripheral blood 6 weeks after treatment start. The CDR3 extends over 12 amino acids. V shed 3 bases and J shed 6 bases, with 9 bases lying between them. The V gene's germline CDR1 is MDHEN and CDR2 SYDVKM. Generated by immunoSEQ multiplex PCR, the TCRdb table keeps only in-frame clones and is missing some. This table has 95,000 to 130,000 clones, 80% to 90% appearing once. The data stem from a study of PD-L1 blockade in urothelial cancer. Study at large: Each participant's history included 0 to 3 prior chemotherapy regimens.

The clonotype was recovered from a man in his sixties with urothelial cancer. The sample here was PBMCs, taken around atezolizumab (anti-PD-L1) treatment. The rearrangement links TRBV28 to TRBJ2-7; D call uncertain. DNA for the CDR3: TGTGCCAGCAGTTTTCTCCTCCGCGAGCAGTACTTC. It is translated as CASSFLLREQYF.